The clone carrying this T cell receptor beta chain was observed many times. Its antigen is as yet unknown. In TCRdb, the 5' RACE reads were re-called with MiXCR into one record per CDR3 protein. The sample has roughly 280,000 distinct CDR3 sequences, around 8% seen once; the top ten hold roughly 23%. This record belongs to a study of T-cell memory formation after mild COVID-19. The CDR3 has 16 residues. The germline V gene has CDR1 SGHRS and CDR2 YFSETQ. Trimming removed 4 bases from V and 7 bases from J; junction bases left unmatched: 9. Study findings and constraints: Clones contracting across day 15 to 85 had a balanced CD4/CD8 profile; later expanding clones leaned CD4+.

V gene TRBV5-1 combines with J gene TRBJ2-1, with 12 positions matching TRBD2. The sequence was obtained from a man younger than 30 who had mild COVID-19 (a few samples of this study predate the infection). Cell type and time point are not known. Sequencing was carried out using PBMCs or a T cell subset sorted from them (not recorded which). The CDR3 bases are TGCGCCAGCAGCGTGGAACTAGCGGGGGGTGTAAATGAGCAGTTCTTC. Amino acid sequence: CASSVELAGGVNEQFF.